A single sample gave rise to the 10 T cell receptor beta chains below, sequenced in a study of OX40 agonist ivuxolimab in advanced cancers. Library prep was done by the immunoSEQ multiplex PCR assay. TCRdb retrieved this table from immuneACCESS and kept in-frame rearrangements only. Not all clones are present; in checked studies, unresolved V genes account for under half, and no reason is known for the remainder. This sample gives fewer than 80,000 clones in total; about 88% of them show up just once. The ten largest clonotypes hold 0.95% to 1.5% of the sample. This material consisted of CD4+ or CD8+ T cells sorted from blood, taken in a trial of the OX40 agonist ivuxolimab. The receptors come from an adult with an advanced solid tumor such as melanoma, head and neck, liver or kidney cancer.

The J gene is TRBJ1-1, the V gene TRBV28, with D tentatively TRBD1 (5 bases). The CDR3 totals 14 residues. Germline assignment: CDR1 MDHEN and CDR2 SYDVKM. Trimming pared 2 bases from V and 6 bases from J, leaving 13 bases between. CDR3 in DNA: TGTGCCAGCAGTTTACTTCAGGGAAGCTCTGAAGCTTTCTTT. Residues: CASSLLQGSSEAFF. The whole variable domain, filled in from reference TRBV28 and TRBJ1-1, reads DVKVTQSSRYLVKRTGEKVFLECVQDMDHENMFWYRQDPGLGLRLIYFSYDVKMKEKGDIPEGYSVSREKKERFSLILESASTNQTSMYLCASSLLQGSSEAFFGQGTRLTVV.

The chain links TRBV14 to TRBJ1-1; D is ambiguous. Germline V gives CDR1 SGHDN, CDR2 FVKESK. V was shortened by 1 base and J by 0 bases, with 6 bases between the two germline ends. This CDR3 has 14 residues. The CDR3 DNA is TGTGCCAGCAGCCAAGTTTCCGTGAACACTGAAGCTTTCTTT. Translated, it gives CASSQVSVNTEAFF.

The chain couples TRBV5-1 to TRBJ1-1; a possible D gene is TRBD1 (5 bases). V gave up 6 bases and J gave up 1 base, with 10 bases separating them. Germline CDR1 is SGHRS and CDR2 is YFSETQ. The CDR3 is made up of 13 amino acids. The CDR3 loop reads CASTRDWNTEAFF. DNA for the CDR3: TGCGCCAGCACCAGGGACTGGAACACTGAAGCTTTCTTT.

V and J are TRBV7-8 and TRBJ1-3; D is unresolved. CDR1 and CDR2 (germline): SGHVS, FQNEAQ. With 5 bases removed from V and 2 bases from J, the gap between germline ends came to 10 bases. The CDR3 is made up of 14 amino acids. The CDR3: CASSALVPGNTIYF. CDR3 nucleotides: TGTGCCAGCAGCGCCTTAGTCCCTGGAAACACCATATATTTT.

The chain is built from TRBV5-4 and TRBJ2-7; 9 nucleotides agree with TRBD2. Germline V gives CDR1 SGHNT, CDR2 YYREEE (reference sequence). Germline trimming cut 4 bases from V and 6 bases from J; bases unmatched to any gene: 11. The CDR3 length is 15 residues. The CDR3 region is CASSLQRVAGVEQYF. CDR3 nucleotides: TGTGCCAGCAGCCTCCAGCGAGTAGCGGGGGTCGAGCAGTACTTC.

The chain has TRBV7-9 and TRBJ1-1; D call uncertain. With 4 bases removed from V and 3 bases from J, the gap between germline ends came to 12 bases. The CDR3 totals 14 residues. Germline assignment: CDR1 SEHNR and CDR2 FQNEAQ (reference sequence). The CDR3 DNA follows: TGTGCCAGCAGCTCACTTGGAAGGTACACTGAAGCTTTCTTT. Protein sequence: CASSSLGRYTEAFF.

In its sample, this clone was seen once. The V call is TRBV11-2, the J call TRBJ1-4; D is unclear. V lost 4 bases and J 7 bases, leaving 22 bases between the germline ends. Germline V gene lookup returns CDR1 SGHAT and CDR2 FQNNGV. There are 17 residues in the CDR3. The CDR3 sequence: CASSSHLIYGPGEKLFF. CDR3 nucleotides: TGTGCCAGCAGCTCACACCTCATTTATGGCCCGGGTGAAAAACTGTTTTTT.

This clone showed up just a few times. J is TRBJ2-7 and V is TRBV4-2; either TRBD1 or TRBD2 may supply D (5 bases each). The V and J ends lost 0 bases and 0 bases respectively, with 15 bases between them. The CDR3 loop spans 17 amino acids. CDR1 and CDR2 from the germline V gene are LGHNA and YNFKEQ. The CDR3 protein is CASSQDWDGSSSYEQYF. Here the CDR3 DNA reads TGTGCCAGCAGCCAAGATTGGGACGGTTCAAGCTCCTACGAGCAGTACTTC.

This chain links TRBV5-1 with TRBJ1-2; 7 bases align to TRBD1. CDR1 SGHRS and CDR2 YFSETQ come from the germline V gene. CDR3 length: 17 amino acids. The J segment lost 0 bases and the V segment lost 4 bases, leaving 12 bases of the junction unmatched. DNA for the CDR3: TGCGCCAGCAGCCCTCGGACAGGCCAACTCACTAACTATGGCTACACCTTC. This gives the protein CASSPRTGQLTNYGYTF.

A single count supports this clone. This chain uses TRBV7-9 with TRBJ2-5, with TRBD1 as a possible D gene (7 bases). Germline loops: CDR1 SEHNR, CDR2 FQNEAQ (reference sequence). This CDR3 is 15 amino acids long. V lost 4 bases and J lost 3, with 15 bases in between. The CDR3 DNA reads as TGTGCCAGCAGCTGGAGGGGGCAGGGTAAAGAGACCCAGTACTTC. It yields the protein CASSWRGQGKETQYF.